This TCR beta chain is drawn from a study of post-analysis software for immune sequencing data. Unique molecular identifiers featured in each of the TCR beta cDNA libraries. TCRdb reprocessed the PCR reads with MiXCR, giving one entry per CDR3 protein. There are about 760,000 distinct CDR3 sequences in the sample; just under 30% occur only once, and roughly 0.54% lies in the top ten. General study points: Those with multiple sclerosis, the patient group, showed significantly lower normalized Chao1 diversity than controls.

As to this clonotype: The antigen is unknown. Compared with germline, one end of the junction differs, possibly owing to a read error.

The sequenced sample consisted of blood. The clonotype was recovered from a girl aged 10 to 17 with multiple sclerosis.

The CDR3 reads CTSSAPLAYNEQFF. CDR3 in DNA: TGTACCAGCAGCGCTCCCCTTGCCTACAATGAGCAGTTCTTC. The chain is built from TRBV28 and TRBJ2-1; D unclear. This CDR3 spans 14 amino acids. Germline CDR1 MDHEN, CDR2 SYDVKM.